The clone carrying this TCR beta chain was seen only a few times. Germline CDR1 and CDR2: MNHEY and SVGAGI. The CDR3 has 14 amino acids. J was trimmed by 5 bases and V by 5 bases; bases with no gene match: 4. These data belong to a study of early T cells in non-severe SARS-CoV-2 infection. The library protocol tagged individual cDNA molecules with unique molecular identifiers. Each CDR3 protein gets one entry after TCRdb re-called the 5' RACE reads with MiXCR. Altogether over 80,000 distinct CDR3 sequences are present, 9.5% to 15% being singletons, with the ten largest covering 3.5% to 5%. Sequencing used whole blood, obtained at baseline. This receptor was obtained from an adult who was a healthcare worker with PCR-confirmed SARS-CoV-2 infection or an uninfected control (not recorded which). This rearrangement joins TRBV6-5 to TRBJ2-1, with 9 nucleotides matching TRBD1. In nucleotides, the CDR3 is TGTGCCAGCAGTCGACGGACAGGGGACAATGAGCAGTTCTTC. Translation gives CASSRRTGDNEQFF.